Detailed here is one TCR beta chain. Its target is unknown. This sample was included in a study of cytomegalovirus exposure and HLA in healthy donors. General study points: While the bulk of TCR sequences proved rare, some public TCRs turned up in many donors.

While the first cohort had around 700 subjects, the donors belonged to the separate validation cohort of roughly 130 subjects. CDR1 is MNHEY, CDR2 SMNVEV, per germline (reference sequence). V lost 3 bases to trimming and J lost 9 bases, with 14 bases between them. The CDR3 has 13 residues. Some clones are missing from TCRdb's copy, which holds only in-frame ones; the method was immunoSEQ multiplex PCR. This sample has roughly 260,000 clones, with approximately 87% found just once. This chain connects TRBV27 to TRBJ1-1; D gene uncertain. The sequenced sample consisted of PBMCs. This clonotype originated in a man aged 18-30 years in good health and CMV-seronegative. The CDR3 region is CASSFWEDGKAFF. CDR3 coding DNA: TGTGCCAGCAGTTTTTGGGAGGACGGGAAAGCTTTCTTT.